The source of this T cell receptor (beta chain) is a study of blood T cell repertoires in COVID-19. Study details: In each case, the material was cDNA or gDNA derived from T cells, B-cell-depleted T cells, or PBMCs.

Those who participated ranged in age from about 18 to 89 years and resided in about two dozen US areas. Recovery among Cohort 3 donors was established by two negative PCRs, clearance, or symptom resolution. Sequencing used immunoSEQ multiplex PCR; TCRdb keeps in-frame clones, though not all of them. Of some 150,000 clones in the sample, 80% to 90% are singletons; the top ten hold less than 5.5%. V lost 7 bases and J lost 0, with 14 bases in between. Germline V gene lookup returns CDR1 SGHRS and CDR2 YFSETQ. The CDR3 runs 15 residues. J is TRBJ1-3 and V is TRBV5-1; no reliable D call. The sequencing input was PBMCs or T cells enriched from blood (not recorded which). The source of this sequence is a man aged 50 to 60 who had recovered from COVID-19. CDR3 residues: CASAARVGSGNTIYF. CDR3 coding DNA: TGCGCCAGCGCAGCGAGGGTCGGCTCTGGAAACACCATATATTTT.